One sample yielded the 28 T cell receptor beta chains listed below, sequenced in a study of response to subunit inactivated influenza vaccine. Each CDR3 protein gets one entry after TCRdb re-called the RT-PCR reads with MiXCR. Counted here are 650,000 to 800,000 distinct CDR3 sequences, under 20% occurring once; the ten biggest clones make up roughly 10%. The specimen was PBMCs from blood, collected roughly 5 days after vaccination. Source of these receptors: a man aged 45 to 65 who received an inactivated influenza vaccine.

The chain uses TRBV6-6 and TRBJ2-5; D ambiguous. CDR1 is MNHNY and CDR2 is SVGAGI in the germline V gene (reference sequence). The CDR3 length is 13 residues. V lost 0 bases, J lost 3 bases, and 5 bases lay in between. For the CDR3, the DNA is TGTGCCAGCAGTTACTCCGTCGAAGAGACCCAGTACTTC. Translating it yields CASSYSVEETQYF.

The chain combines TRBV7-2 with TRBJ2-7; a weak D match, TRBD2 (5 bases). V lost 4 bases, J lost 7 bases, and 20 bases lay in between. This CDR3 has 15 residues. Germline-derived CDR1 and CDR2 are SGHTA and FQGNSA. Here the CDR3 DNA reads TGTGCCAGCAGCTGGAGACGGGATCAGCCGGGGGAGCAGTACTTC. It specifies CASSWRRDQPGEQYF.

This clonotype was seen a handful of times. At one boundary the junction diverges from the germline segment, which might be a read error. The rearrangement uses TRBV11-2 and TRBJ2-7; a possible D gene is TRBD2 (6 bases). The CDR3 runs 11 residues. Germline loops: CDR1 SGHAT, CDR2 FQNNGV. Written as DNA, the CDR3 is TGTGCCAGCAGCCAGGGCGGGGAACGGGACTTC. Its translation: CASSQGGERDF. Full variable domain (rest looked up from reference TRBV11-2 and TRBJ2-7): EAGVAQSPRYKIIEKRQSVAFWCNPISGHATLYWYQQILGQGPKLLIQFQNNGVVDDSQLPKDRFSAERLKGVDSTLKIQPAKLEDSAVYLCASSQGGERDFGPGTRLTVT.

There are many counts of this clonotype. This chain uses TRBV20-1 with TRBJ2-7; the match to TRBD2 covers 8 bases. The CDR3 loop spans 13 amino acids. Germline CDR1 reads DFQATT; CDR2 reads SNEGSKA (reference sequence). The CDR3 DNA sequence: TGCAGCAGAAGCGGGGGTAGCTCCTACGAGCAGTACTTC. Protein sequence: CSRSGGSSYEQYF.

This chain connects TRBV5-1 to TRBJ1-5; D is uncertain. The V end lost 0 bases, the J end lost 2 bases, and 9 bases lay between the germline ends. Germline V gene sequence: CDR1 SGHRS, CDR2 YFSETQ. The CDR3 extends over 15 amino acids. The CDR3 DNA follows: TGCGCCAGCAGCTTGGAACCCGGTGGCAATCAGCCCCAGCATTTT. The encoded protein is CASSLEPGGNQPQHF.

The rearrangement uses TRBV6-1 and TRBJ2-3; D is possibly TRBD1 (5 bases). The CDR3 is made up of 16 amino acids. Trimming shortened V by 7 bases and J by 0 bases, and 17 bases separated the two germline ends. Germline-derived CDR1 and CDR2 are MNHNS and SASEGT. CDR3 nucleotides: TGTGCCAGCACCAAAGGACATCCGCGGAGCACAGATACGCAGTATTTT. Translated: CASTKGHPRSTDTQYF.

This sequence joins TRBV12-3 or TRBV12-4 and TRBJ1-2, with 7 nucleotides matching TRBD1. The CDR3 is 14 residues long. V lost 3 bases to trimming and J lost 8 bases; unmatched junction nucleotides: 9. CDR3 loop: CASSFQLRGQGYTF. CDR3 DNA: TGTGCCAGCAGTTTTCAATTAAGGGGGCAGGGCTACACCTTC.

This chain uses TRBV20-1 with TRBJ2-1, with a tentative D call TRBD2 (5 bases). Trimming removed 5 bases from V and 5 bases from J, with 16 bases in between. The length of the CDR3 is 14 residues. Germline V gives CDR1 DFQATT, CDR2 SNEGSKA (reference sequence). This CDR3 reads CSAPFPGNDNEQFF. The CDR3 DNA is TGCAGTGCTCCCTTTCCGGGAAACGACAATGAGCAGTTCTTC.

This clonotype was counted between two and nine times. The chain has TRBV20-1 and TRBJ2-5, with D possibly TRBD2 on 6 matching bases. The CDR3 runs 12 residues. The germline V gene encodes CDR1 DFQATT and CDR2 SNEGSKA (reference sequence). Trimming removed 5 bases at V and 2 bases at J, with 9 bases between. This CDR3 reads CSAPRGQETQYF. DNA for the CDR3: TGCAGTGCTCCCCGGGGGCAAGAGACCCAGTACTTC.

This clonotype was picked up a small number of times. Germline is not matched at one junction end, which may reflect a read error. V is TRBV12-3 or TRBV12-4 and J is TRBJ2-1, with 12 bases fitting TRBD2. This CDR3 has 16 amino acids. The CDR3 loop reads CASSSSSGRAYSEQFF. The CDR3, as DNA: TGTGCCAGCAGTTCATCTAGCGGGAGGGCTTACAGTGAGCAGTTCTTC.

At least ten counts were recorded for this clonotype. V gene TRBV25-1 combines with J gene TRBJ2-3; TRBD1 might be the D (6 bases). The germline V gene encodes CDR1 MGHDK and CDR2 SYGVNS. V shed 5 bases and J shed 6 bases, with 9 bases lying between them. This CDR3 region has 12 residues. The CDR3 DNA sequence: TGTGCCAGCAGTTGGGGGCAGGATACGCAGTATTTT. It encodes CASSWGQDTQYF. Full variable domain (outside the CDR3, taken from reference TRBV25-1 and TRBJ2-3): EADIYQTPRYLVIGTGKKITLECSQTMGHDKMYWYQQDPGMELHLIHYSYGVNSTEKGDLSSESTVSRIRTEHFPLTLESARPSHTSQYLCASSWGQDTQYFGPGTRLTVL.

This clonotype has more than one count but fewer than ten. The rearrangement links TRBV7-9 to TRBJ2-5; 8 positions match TRBD1. Trimming at V came to 3 bases and at J to 5 bases, leaving 17 bases not matched to a gene. There are 18 residues in the CDR3. Germline V gene lookup returns CDR1 SEHNR and CDR2 FQNEAQ (reference sequence). The CDR3 region has the DNA TGTGCCAGCAGCTTTAATCTTGGCGCGACAGGGGATAAGGAGACCCAGTACTTC. It translates to CASSFNLGATGDKETQYF. Full variable domain (missing parts from reference TRBV7-9 and TRBJ2-5): DTGVSQNPRHKITKRGQNVTFRCDPISEHNRLYWYRQTLGQGPEFLTYFQNEAQLEKSRLLSDRFSAERPKGSFSTLEIQRTEQGDSAMYLCASSFNLGATGDKETQYFGPGTRLLVL.

This clonotype was picked up a small number of times. The chain carries TRBV27 and TRBJ2-7; the D gene could be TRBD1 or TRBD2 (5 bases each). The CDR3 is 16 residues long. Trimming removed 1 base from V and 7 bases from J, with 20 bases in between. Germline V gives CDR1 MNHEY, CDR2 SMNVEV (reference sequence). The CDR3 is CASSLLFGTAAREQYF. The CDR3 DNA follows: TGTGCCAGCAGTTTATTGTTTGGGACCGCCGCGAGGGAGCAGTACTTC.

The chain uses TRBV5-5 and TRBJ1-5; D is possibly TRBD1 (6 bases). With 4 bases removed from V and 5 bases from J, the gap between germline ends came to 16 bases. CDR1 is SGHKS, CDR2 YYEKEE, per germline (reference sequence). This CDR3 is 15 amino acids long. In DNA form, the CDR3 reads TGTGCCAGCAGCGAGGAGACAGGAAGGGATCAGCCCCAGCATTTT. As protein: CASSEETGRDQPQHF.

This clonotype appeared many times. One end of the junction is discordant with germline, which a read error may explain. This chain links TRBV6-5 with TRBJ2-1; D is unclear. Germline lookup yields CDR1 MNHEY and CDR2 SVGAGI. This CDR3 contains 15 residues. CDR3 coding DNA: TGTGCCAGCAGCTACTTAAGGGCCGGCTACAATGAGCAGTTCTTC. It specifies CASSYLRAGYNEQFF.

This clonotype was detected only a few times. This rearrangement joins TRBV6-5 to TRBJ2-7; no firm D call. This CDR3 has 15 residues. V lost 2 bases and J 2 bases, leaving 13 bases between the germline ends. The V gene's germline CDR1 is MNHEY and CDR2 SVGAGI. CDR3 DNA: TGTGCCAGCAGTTACGATCACGGGCCGCCCTACGAGCAGTACTTC. Translated, it gives CASSYDHGPPYEQYF.

This clonotype has more than one count but fewer than ten. The chain carries TRBV7-2 and TRBJ2-7; D is perhaps TRBD1 or TRBD2 (6 bases each). The germline CDR1 and CDR2 sequences are SGHTA and FQGNSA. Deletions cut 2 bases from V and 7 bases from J, with 21 bases between. This CDR3 comprises 16 residues. The CDR3 here is CASSLWGAFPNREQYF. CDR3 in DNA: TGTGCCAGCAGCTTATGGGGGGCTTTCCCCAACCGGGAGCAGTACTTC. The whole variable domain, filled in from reference TRBV7-2 and TRBJ2-7, reads GAGVSQSPSNKVTEKGKDVELRCDPISGHTALYWYRQSLGQGLEFLIYFQGNSAPDKSGLPSDRFSAERTGGSVSTLTIQRTQQEDSAVYLCASSLWGAFPNREQYFGPGTRLTVT.

This clonotype occurred a few times. The genes are TRBV4-2 and TRBJ2-7; D is tentatively TRBD1 or TRBD2 (5 bases each). The V end lost 2 bases, the J end lost 2 bases, and 13 bases lay between the germline ends. The germline CDR1 and CDR2 sequences are LGHNA and YNFKEQ. The CDR3 is 15 amino acids. The CDR3 region has the DNA TGTGCCAGCAGCCAAAGGACCTTGGGGGCCTACGAGCAGTACTTC. Its translation is CASSQRTLGAYEQYF.

This clonotype was detected a few times. The CDR3 reads CASSFRRGQETQYF. DNA for the CDR3: TGTGCCAGCAGCTTCCGGCGGGGTCAAGAGACCCAGTACTTC. This chain connects TRBV7-2 to TRBJ2-5; D is perhaps TRBD2 (6 bases). Germline values: CDR1 SGHTA, CDR2 FQGNSA. The CDR3 sequence is 14 residues long. Trimming stripped 3 bases from V and 2 bases from J, with 10 bases between.

V and J are TRBV10-3 and TRBJ2-3, with TRBD1 matching over 10 bases. CDR3 length equals 17 residues. Trimming took 6 bases from V and 0 from J; bases not matched to a gene: 9. Germline lookup yields CDR1 ENHRY and CDR2 SYGVKD. The CDR3 is CAIRPGQGRSSTDTQYF. Written as DNA, the CDR3 is TGTGCCATCAGGCCGGGACAGGGGCGCAGTAGCACAGATACGCAGTATTTT.

This clonotype was found a few times. This chain joins TRBV6-1 and TRBJ1-3; D perhaps matches TRBD1 (5 bases). Germline CDR1 and CDR2: MNHNS and SASEGT. Trimming pared 7 bases from V and 2 bases from J, leaving 18 bases between. The CDR3 loop spans 16 amino acids. CDR3 sequence: CASTRSGLGAGNTIYF. CDR3 nucleotides: TGTGCCAGCACCCGATCAGGGCTTGGCGCTGGAAACACCATATATTTT.

The chain combines TRBV28 with TRBJ1-1; TRBD1 agrees at 7 bases. Germline-derived CDR1 and CDR2 are MDHEN and SYDVKM. Germline trimming cut 6 bases from V and 1 base from J; bases unmatched to any gene: 5. The CDR3 contains 14 residues. CDR3 protein: CASRTGQPNTEAFF. CDR3 coding DNA: TGTGCCAGCAGAACGGGACAGCCGAACACTGAAGCTTTCTTT.

This clonotype occurred a few times. J is TRBJ2-7 and V is TRBV12-3 or TRBV12-4; TRBD2 agrees at 9 bases. This CDR3 has 14 residues. J lost 9 bases, V lost 6 bases, and 12 bases had no gene match. The CDR3: CASSPGTSISRQYF. The CDR3 DNA reads TGTGCCAGCAGCCCCGGGACTAGCATAAGCCGGCAGTACTTC.

V is TRBV4-3 and J is TRBJ1-2; 8 bases fit TRBD1. Germline V gives CDR1 LGHNA, CDR2 YSLEER. J lost 7 bases, V lost 3 bases, and 7 bases had no gene match. This CDR3 has 14 residues. Here the CDR3 DNA reads TGCGCCAGCAGCCAGCCAGGGGGCGCCTCTGGCTACACCTTC. The encoded protein is CASSQPGGASGYTF.

Only a few counts were recorded for this clonotype. V usage is TRBV14 and J usage is TRBJ2-3; D call uncertain. The germline V gene encodes CDR1 SGHDN and CDR2 FVKESK. The CDR3 is 17 residues long. Trimming left V 1 base short and J 0 bases short, with 14 bases between. The chain's CDR3 is CASSQGPVSGSTDTQYF. For the CDR3, the DNA is TGTGCCAGCAGCCAAGGACCCGTTTCCGGGAGCACAGATACGCAGTATTTT.

This clonotype was detected ten times or more. The V and J genes are TRBV18 and TRBJ1-4; D uncertain. Looked up from germline, CDR1 is KGHSH and CDR2 is LQKENI. The CDR3 has 14 amino acids. V lost 4 bases to trimming and J lost 4 bases, with 10 bases between them. The CDR3 DNA sequence: TGTGCCAGCTCACTGCGGACGAGTAATGAAAAACTGTTTTTT. Amino acid sequence: CASSLRTSNEKLFF.

This clonotype was seen many times. This sequence joins TRBV20-1 and TRBJ1-2; possibly TRBD1 for D (5 bases). CDR3 size: 13 residues. V was cut by 6 bases and J by 0 bases, with 11 bases left in between. Per germline, CDR1 DFQATT and CDR2 SNEGSKA (reference sequence). CDR3 loop: CSARGTANYGYTF. CDR3 bases: TGCAGTGCGCGGGGGACGGCTAACTATGGCTACACCTTC.

This clonotype was seen only a few times. This chain links TRBV7-7 with TRBJ2-5, with 7 bases identical to TRBD2. CDR3 length equals 15 residues. Germline trimming cut 1 base from V and 5 bases from J; bases unmatched to any gene: 7. Germline values: CDR1 SSHAT, CDR2 FNYEAQ (reference sequence). CDR3 amino acids: CASSLGRERFETQYF. As DNA, the CDR3 is TGTGCCAGCAGCTTAGGGCGGGAGCGGTTTGAGACCCAGTACTTC.